Below, 3 T cell receptor beta chains from the same sample are listed, as sequenced in a study of neurological immune-mediated disorders. A single record per CDR3 protein comes from TCRdb applying MiXCR to the 5' RACE reads. The table includes some 95,000 distinct CDR3 sequences, roughly 3.5% detected once. The sequencing input was PBMCs. The receptors shown here come from a young woman with multiple sclerosis.

This clonotype was seen many times. The chain uses TRBV7-2 and TRBJ1-1; D not certain. V lost 5 bases and J lost 4, with 11 bases in between. Germline CDR1 is SGHTA and CDR2 is FQGNSA. The CDR3 extends over 13 amino acids. CDR3 amino acids: CASSQGPTTEAFF. The CDR3 nucleotides are TGTGCCAGCAGCCAAGGACCTACCACTGAAGCTTTCTTT.

This clonotype has ten or more counts. The V and J genes are TRBV9 and TRBJ2-1; D is unclear. Germline V lookup: CDR1 SGDLS, CDR2 YYNGEE. This CDR3 region has 13 residues. With 6 bases removed from V and 3 bases from J, the gap between germline ends came to 10 bases. The CDR3, as DNA: TGTGCCAGCAAGAGAGACGGCTACAATGAGCAGTTCTTC. It yields the protein CASKRDGYNEQFF.

The V and J genes are TRBV20-1 and TRBJ2-5; D possibly corresponds to TRBD2 (5 bases). The V end lost 0 bases, the J end lost 4 bases, and 15 bases lay between the germline ends. The germline CDR1 and CDR2 sequences are DFQATT and SNEGSKA (reference sequence). This CDR3 is built from 15 residues. In DNA, the CDR3 is TGCAGTGCTAGAGACATTAGGGAAGGAGGAGAGACCCAGTACTTC. Translated, it gives CSARDIREGGETQYF.